Below, 15 T cell receptor beta chains from the same sample are listed, as sequenced in a study of shared clonotypes between healthy human individuals. This table comes from immunoSEQ multiplex PCR, and its TCRdb copy is limited to in-frame clones, with some not included. The table records 2 million to 2.5 million clones, 90% to 96% of them present only once. Sequencing was carried out using naive CD4+ T cells sorted from blood. The subset: CD45RA+ positively selected. The receptors here all came from a man aged 18 to 30 in good health.

V is TRBV6-5 and J is TRBJ1-4; TRBD1 aligns across 7 bases. The J segment lost 0 bases and the V segment lost 10 bases, leaving 8 bases of the junction unmatched. The germline CDR1 and CDR2 sequences are MNHEY and SVGAGI. The CDR3 runs 15 residues. CDR3 residues: CATSRGVATNEKLFF. The CDR3, as DNA: TGTGCCACCTCCAGGGGGGTTGCAACTAATGAAAAACTGTTTTTT.

The chain links TRBV5-4 to TRBJ1-3, with D possibly matching TRBD1 (6 bases). Germline V gene lookup returns CDR1 SGHNT and CDR2 YYREEE (reference sequence). Trimming took off 3 bases at V and 3 bases at J, with 10 bases between the two ends. The CDR3 extends over 14 amino acids. CDR3 protein: CASSYGTLGNTIYF. In DNA form, the CDR3 reads TGTGCCAGCAGCTACGGGACACTTGGAAACACCATATATTTT.

The rearrangement uses TRBV15 and TRBJ2-5; D unclear. This CDR3 has 13 residues. The ends were cut back, 0 bases at V and 5 bases at J, with 7 bases in the middle. CDR1 and CDR2 (germline): LNHNV, YYDKDF (reference sequence). For the CDR3, the DNA is TGTGCCACCAGCAGAGATAACGGCGAGACCCAGTACTTC. Its translation: CATSRDNGETQYF.

The chain joins TRBV7-2 to TRBJ2-7; the match to TRBD2 covers 8 bases. CDR1 is SGHTA, CDR2 FQGNSA, per germline. With 3 bases clipped from V and 5 bases from J, the junction kept 12 bases outside the gene matches. The CDR3 has 16 amino acids. This CDR3 reads CASSLVGSGGPHEQYF. The CDR3 bases are TGTGCCAGCAGCTTGGTGGGGTCGGGAGGGCCGCACGAGCAGTACTTC.

In this sample, this clone turned up once. This chain links TRBV30 with TRBJ1-3, with a possible D match to TRBD1 (5 bases). V was trimmed by 3 bases and J by 0 bases, leaving 12 bases between them. The CDR3 has 15 amino acids. The germline V gene has CDR1 GTSNPN and CDR2 SVGIG (reference sequence). CDR3 sequence (DNA): TGTGCCTGGAGGCAGGGACTCTCCTCTGGAAACACCATATATTTT. The encoded protein is CAWRQGLSSGNTIYF.

This clone was found once. The J gene is TRBJ2-7, the V gene TRBV7-9, with D perhaps assigned TRBD1 or TRBD2 (5 bases each). CDR1 is SEHNR, CDR2 FQNEAQ, per germline (reference sequence). This CDR3 region has 15 residues. V lost 5 bases and J lost 7, with 21 bases in between. CDR3 region: CASSTTGTIGREQYF. CDR3 sequence (DNA): TGTGCCAGCAGCACCACCGGGACCATCGGTCGGGAGCAGTACTTC.

V is TRBV10-3 and J is TRBJ1-5; D gene uncertain. V lost 10 bases to trimming and J lost 3 bases, with 16 bases between them. Looked up from germline, CDR1 is ENHRY and CDR2 is SYGVKD. CDR3 length equals 14 residues. The CDR3: CATAHTLNNQPQHF. CDR3 sequence (DNA): TGTGCCACGGCACATACGTTAAACAATCAGCCCCAGCATTTT.

V usage is TRBV4-1 and J usage is TRBJ2-1; 10 nucleotides line up with TRBD2. V was pared by 0 bases and J by 0 bases, with 8 bases of the junction left unmatched. Germline V CDR1 and CDR2: MGHRA, YSYEKL. The length of the CDR3 is 19 residues. The CDR3 reads CASSQDREASGSSYNEQFF. Here the CDR3 DNA reads TGCGCCAGCAGCCAAGACCGGGAAGCTAGCGGGAGCTCCTACAATGAGCAGTTCTTC.

The CDR3: CSCGVSSGGGELFF. CDR3 DNA sequence: TGCAGCTGCGGAGTGTCCAGCGGTGGCGGGGAGCTGTTTTTT. V gene TRBV29-1 combines with J gene TRBJ2-2; tentative D call: TRBD2 (5 bases). Germline assignment: CDR1 SQVTM and CDR2 ANQGSEA. The CDR3 consists of 14 residues. The V end was cut by 8 bases, the J end by 7 bases, with 20 bases between.

The chain recombines TRBV13 with TRBJ2-5, with D perhaps assigned TRBD1 or TRBD2 (5 bases each). CDR3 size: 15 residues. Germline CDR1 reads PRHDT; CDR2 reads FYEKMQ (reference sequence). V lost 5 bases and J 1 base, leaving 14 bases between the germline ends. The CDR3 nucleotides are TGTGCCAGCAGCCCTACGGGACGGTCCCAAGAGACCCAGTACTTC. It codes for CASSPTGRSQETQYF.

V and J are TRBV6-6 and TRBJ2-5; TRBD1 matches at 7 bases. Germline lookup yields CDR1 MNHNY and CDR2 SVGAGI (reference sequence). V shed 0 bases, J shed 2 bases, and the junction held 3 bases outside the gene matches. This CDR3 has 15 residues. CDR3 DNA sequence: TGTGCCAGCAGTTACTCGAGGGGGCTACAAGAGACCCAGTACTTC. Its translation is CASSYSRGLQETQYF.

The rearrangement links TRBV7-2 to TRBJ2-3; tentatively, D is TRBD1 or TRBD2 (5 bases each). Per germline, CDR1 SGHTA and CDR2 FQGNSA. The V end lost 0 bases, the J end lost 3 bases, and 16 bases lay between the germline ends. The CDR3 runs to 17 residues. The CDR3 sequence: CASSLAIGAGTTDTQYF. The CDR3 region has the DNA TGTGCCAGCAGCTTAGCGATAGGGGCAGGGACGACAGATACGCAGTATTTT.

V is TRBV28 and J is TRBJ2-5, with 9 bases aligning to TRBD1. Looked up from germline, CDR1 is MDHEN and CDR2 is SYDVKM. This CDR3 contains 13 residues. V lost 4 bases to trimming and J lost 4 bases; unmatched junction nucleotides: 1. CDR3 residues: CASSYRGRETQYF. CDR3 nucleotide sequence: TGTGCCAGCAGTTACAGGGGGCGAGAGACCCAGTACTTC.

Written as DNA, the CDR3 is TGTGCCAGCAGTTACGTCGGCGATAGCAATCAGCCCCAGCATTTT. The encoded protein is CASSYVGDSNQPQHF. The V call is TRBV6-6, the J call TRBJ1-5; no firm D call. This CDR3 has 15 residues. V lost 2 bases, J lost 0 bases, and 8 bases lay in between. Germline values: CDR1 MNHNY, CDR2 SVGAGI (reference sequence).

V and J are TRBV5-1 and TRBJ2-1; tentative D call: TRBD2 (6 bases). The CDR3 contains 15 residues. V lost 5 bases, J lost 4 bases, and 16 bases lay in between. The germline CDR1 and CDR2 sequences are SGHRS and YFSETQ. CDR3 DNA sequence: TGCGCCAGCAGACTAGCCGGAGAAGGGTACAATGAGCAGTTCTTC. This encodes CASRLAGEGYNEQFF.